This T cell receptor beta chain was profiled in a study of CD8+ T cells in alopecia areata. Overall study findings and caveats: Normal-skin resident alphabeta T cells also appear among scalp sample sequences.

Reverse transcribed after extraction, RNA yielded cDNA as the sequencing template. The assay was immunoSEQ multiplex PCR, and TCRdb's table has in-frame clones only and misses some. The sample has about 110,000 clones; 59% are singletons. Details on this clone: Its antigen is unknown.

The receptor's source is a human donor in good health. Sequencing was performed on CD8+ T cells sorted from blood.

CDR3 bases: TGTGCCAGCAGCCTCCACACAGATACGCAGTATTTT. Translating gives CASSLHTDTQYF. The chain is built from TRBV7-9 and TRBJ2-3, with D unresolved. The CDR3 consists of 12 residues. With 5 bases removed from V and 2 bases from J, the gap between germline ends came to 5 bases. Per the germline V gene, CDR1 is SEHNR and CDR2 is FQNEAQ (reference sequence). The full variable domain, with the rest looked up from reference TRBV7-9 and TRBJ2-3, is DTGVSQNPRHKITKRGQNVTFRCDPISEHNRLYWYRQTLGQGPEFLTYFQNEAQLEKSRLLSDRFSAERPKGSFSTLEIQRTEQGDSAMYLCASSLHTDTQYFGPGTRLTVL.